Below, 11 T cell receptor beta chains from the same sample are listed, as sequenced in a study of blood T cell repertoires in COVID-19. This table comes from immunoSEQ multiplex PCR, and its TCRdb copy is limited to in-frame clones, with some not included. Among about 330,000 clones listed, about nine tenths were seen once. Sequenced sample: PBMCs or T cells enriched from blood (not recorded which). The receptors stem from a young woman who had recovered from COVID-19.

V usage is TRBV3-1 (or the pseudogene TRBV3-2) and J usage is TRBJ1-1; 7 bases line up with TRBD1. CDR1 is LGHDT, CDR2 YNNKEL, per germline (reference sequence). The CDR3 is 15 amino acids. J gave up 1 base and V 3 bases, and 5 bases lay outside the gene matches. As DNA, the CDR3 is TGTGCCAGCAGCCAGGCTTGGACAGGGAACACTGAAGCTTTCTTT. It specifies CASSQAWTGNTEAFF.

V is TRBV19 and J is TRBJ2-7; the match to TRBD2 covers 11 bases. There are 14 residues in the CDR3. Germline V CDR1 and CDR2: LNHDA, SQIVND (reference sequence). V shed 10 bases and J 1 base; nucleotides not matched to a gene: 6. The CDR3 coding sequence is TGTGCCACCTCCGGGACTAGCGGTTCCTACGAGCAGTACTTC. Protein sequence: CATSGTSGSYEQYF.

The V gene is TRBV4-1, the J gene TRBJ1-1, with 7 bases aligning to TRBD1. The length of the CDR3 is 16 residues. The J segment lost 3 bases and the V segment lost 1 base, leaving 8 bases of the junction unmatched. Germline CDR1 reads MGHRA; CDR2 reads YSYEKL. The CDR3 loop is CASSQALGQGDTEAFF. The DNA for the CDR3 is TGCGCCAGCAGCCAAGCCCTGGGGCAGGGGGACACTGAAGCTTTCTTT.

This chain uses TRBV5-5 with TRBJ1-2; D call uncertain. The CDR3 contains 13 residues. Germline loops: CDR1 SGHKS, CDR2 YYEKEE (reference sequence). Trimming took off 4 bases at V and 0 bases at J, with 7 bases between the two ends. CDR3 in DNA: TGTGCCAGCAGCGTACTAGCTAACTATGGCTACACCTTC. Amino acids: CASSVLANYGYTF.

CDR3 nucleotides: TGCAGCGTTGGGTTCGGTGAAGCTTTCTTT. This translates into CSVGFGEAFF. The V gene is TRBV29-1, the J gene TRBJ1-1, with no clear D. This CDR3 spans 10 amino acids. Germline CDR1 and CDR2: SQVTM and ANQGSEA. Trimming pared 4 bases from V and 7 bases from J, leaving 7 bases between.

This clone has a handful of counts. This chain joins TRBV5-1 and TRBJ1-1, with no clear D. From germline, CDR1 is SGHRS and CDR2 YFSETQ. Trimming stripped 0 bases from V and 3 bases from J, with 12 bases between. The CDR3 runs 15 residues. This CDR3 reads CASSLGSGRDTEAFF. The CDR3 region has the DNA TGCGCCAGCAGCTTGGGCAGCGGAAGGGACACTGAAGCTTTCTTT. The full variable domain, rest sourced from reference TRBV5-1 and TRBJ1-1, is KAGVTQTPRYLIKTRGQQVTLSCSPISGHRSVSWYQQTPGQGLQFLFEYFSETQRNKGNFPGRFSGRQFSNSRSEMNVSTLELGDSALYLCASSLGSGRDTEAFFGQGTRLTVV.

The chain carries TRBV2 and TRBJ1-1; D perhaps matches TRBD1 (6 bases). CDR1 and CDR2 (germline): SNHLY, FYNNEI. The CDR3 is 14 residues long. Trimming removed 4 bases from V and 4 bases from J, with 13 bases in between. Here the CDR3 reads CASSGRGGGTEAFF. CDR3 in DNA: TGTGCCAGCAGTGGACGGGGAGGGGGCACTGAAGCTTTCTTT. Full variable domain (missing parts from reference TRBV2 and TRBJ1-1): EPEVTQTPSHQVTQMGQEVILRCVPISNHLYFYWYRQILGQKVEFLVSFYNNEISEKSEIFDDQFSVERPDGSNFTLKIRSTKLEDSAMYFCASSGRGGGTEAFFGQGTRLTVV.

This clone has a handful of counts. The chain combines TRBV19 with TRBJ2-7; 7 bases map to TRBD1. CDR3 length: 15 residues. CDR1 and CDR2 (germline): LNHDA, SQIVND (reference sequence). V shed 1 base and J 2 bases; nucleotides not matched to a gene: 5. The DNA for the CDR3 is TGTGCCAGTAGTATAGGGACAGGACCCACCTACGAGCAGTACTTC. Translation: CASSIGTGPTYEQYF.

This clone has just a few counts. The V and J genes are TRBV6-1 and TRBJ2-5, with TRBD2 matching over 8 bases. Trimming took 3 bases from V and 7 from J; bases not matched to a gene: 10. The CDR3 covers 15 residues. Germline loops: CDR1 MNHNS, CDR2 SASEGT. CDR3 DNA sequence: TGTGCCAGCAGTGAGCTCGCGGGGGGCGCAGGGACCCAGTACTTC. As protein: CASSELAGGAGTQYF.

The rearrangement uses TRBV25-1 and TRBJ1-4, with D maybe TRBD1 (6 bases). Germline-derived CDR1 and CDR2 are MGHDK and SYGVNS. The CDR3 spans 15 residues. With 1 base removed from V and 8 bases from J, the gap between germline ends came to 14 bases. The CDR3 DNA follows: TGTGCCAGCAGTGAATTGGACAGTATAGGGGAAAAACTGTTTTTT. It codes for CASSELDSIGEKLFF.

V and J are TRBV5-4 and TRBJ1-1, with D unresolved. Trimming took off 0 bases at V and 4 bases at J, with 7 bases between the two ends. The CDR3 totals 13 residues. Germline V gives CDR1 SGHNT, CDR2 YYREEE (reference sequence). Here the CDR3 DNA reads TGTGCCAGCAGCTTGGTAGGGAGCACTGAAGCTTTCTTT. It translates to CASSLVGSTEAFF.